Shown below are 24 T cell receptor beta chains from a single sample sequenced in a study of blood T cell repertoires in COVID-19. Generated by immunoSEQ multiplex PCR, the TCRdb table keeps only in-frame clones and is missing some. The sample includes a few hundred thousand clones, about four fifths seen only once; the top ten take approximately 3.5%. Sequenced sample: peripheral blood. All receptors come from a woman aged 18-30 years with acute or convalescent COVID-19.

The CDR3 DNA reads as TGTGCCAGCAGGGGGGCCGGGGGGGGCAATCAGCCCCAGCATTTT. Its protein product is CASRGAGGGNQPQHF. The rearrangement joins TRBV25-1 to TRBJ1-5, with D perhaps TRBD1 (6 bases). V lost 6 bases, J lost 2 bases, and 14 bases lay in between. From germline, CDR1 is MGHDK and CDR2 SYGVNS. This CDR3 is 15 amino acids long. The variable domain in full, with the rest retrieved from reference TRBV25-1 and TRBJ1-5, is EADIYQTPRYLVIGTGKKITLECSQTMGHDKMYWYQQDPGMELHLIHYSYGVNSTEKGDLSSESTVSRIRTEHFPLTLESARPSHTSQYLCASRGAGGGNQPQHFGDGTRLSIL.

The J gene is TRBJ1-1, the V gene TRBV19; D is unresolved. The CDR3 contains 15 residues. The V gene's germline CDR1 is LNHDA and CDR2 SQIVND (reference sequence). The germline V and J ends were trimmed by 4 bases and 1 base, with 13 bases remaining between them. CDR3 DNA: TGTGCCAGTAGTACCTTCCGCACCGGGAACACTGAAGCTTTCTTT. It is translated as CASSTFRTGNTEAFF.

Comments on this clone: In the same sample, other DNA sequences code for this CDR3. The J gene is TRBJ1-6, the V gene TRBV9; 9 nucleotides agree with TRBD1. Germline CDR1 SGDLS, CDR2 YYNGEE. The CDR3 totals 15 residues. Trimming cost V 4 bases and J 7 bases; bases outside gene matches: 6. Here the CDR3 reads CASSPGQGPNSPLHF. The CDR3 nucleotides are TGTGCCAGCAGCCCTGGACAGGGGCCCAATTCACCCCTCCACTTT. Looking up the rest from reference TRBV9 and TRBJ1-6 gives the full variable domain: DSGVTQTPKHLITATGQRVTLRCSPRSGDLSVYWYQQSLDQGLQFLIQYYNGEERAKGNILERFSAQQFPDLHSELNLSSLELGDSALYFCASSPGQGPNSPLHFGNGTRLTVT.

The gene calls are TRBV30 and TRBJ2-3; TRBD2 aligns across 13 bases. Germline V lookup: CDR1 GTSNPN, CDR2 SVGIG (reference sequence). This CDR3 has 16 amino acids. J was trimmed by 4 bases and V by 2 bases; bases with no gene match: 6. CDR3 loop: CAWSLGTSGNADTQYF. The CDR3 bases are TGTGCCTGGAGTTTGGGGACTAGCGGGAATGCAGATACGCAGTATTTT.

This clone was detected only a few times. V usage is TRBV30 and J usage is TRBJ2-7; 12 bases are a match to TRBD2. CDR3 length equals 14 residues. V lost 3 bases, J lost 3 bases, and 3 bases stayed unmatched. The germline V gene has CDR1 GTSNPN and CDR2 SVGIG (reference sequence). Written as DNA, the CDR3 is TGTGCCTGGAGGGTGACTAGCGGGAGCTACGAGCAGTACTTC. Encoded protein: CAWRVTSGSYEQYF.

This chain uses TRBV4-3 with TRBJ2-7; perhaps TRBD1 as D (5 bases). V was shortened by 4 bases and J by 6 bases, with 13 bases between the two germline ends. Per germline, CDR1 LGHNA and CDR2 YSLEER. The CDR3 totals 13 residues. The CDR3 is CASSPRSDSEQYF. For the CDR3, the DNA is TGCGCCAGCAGCCCCCGCTCTGACAGCGAGCAGTACTTC.

The rearrangement uses TRBV3-1 (or the pseudogene TRBV3-2) and TRBJ2-7; TRBD2 agrees at 7 bases. CDR1 LGHDT and CDR2 YNNKEL come from the germline V gene (reference sequence). There are 13 residues in the CDR3. V dropped 8 bases and J dropped 4; count of bases not matched to a gene: 8. In DNA, the CDR3 is TGTGCCAGCTCGGCGAGCGGGATGTACGAGCAGTACTTC. Residues: CASSASGMYEQYF.

The chain combines TRBV28 with TRBJ1-2; 9 bases match TRBD1. Germline lookup yields CDR1 MDHEN and CDR2 SYDVKM. This CDR3 is built from 15 residues. V shed 6 bases, J shed 5 bases, and the junction held 10 bases outside the gene matches. DNA for the CDR3: TGTGCCAGCAGCGACGAGCGGACAGGGGATTATGGCTACACCTTC. Amino acid sequence: CASSDERTGDYGYTF.

V is TRBV5-1 and J is TRBJ1-2; TRBD1 matches 7 bases. Germline V gene sequence: CDR1 SGHRS, CDR2 YFSETQ. The trim removed 0 bases at V and 7 bases at J, leaving 12 bases unmatched. The CDR3 covers 16 residues. The CDR3 DNA sequence: TGCGCCAGCAGCTTGGCCCGCCCCGCGGCAGGGGGTGGCTACACCTTC. Translation gives CASSLARPAAGGGYTF.

This clone was counted a few times. The rearrangement joins TRBV5-6 to TRBJ2-7; D gene ambiguous. The V gene's germline CDR1 is SGHDT and CDR2 YYEEEE. There are 11 residues in the CDR3. The V end lost 2 bases, the J end lost 7 bases, and 7 bases lay between the germline ends. This CDR3 is CASSFSYEQYF. The CDR3 DNA reads as TGTGCCAGCAGCTTCTCGTATGAGCAGTACTTC.

V and J are TRBV7-2 and TRBJ1-1; D call uncertain. CDR1 and CDR2 from the germline V gene are SGHTA and FQGNSA. V was trimmed by 1 base and J by 1 base, leaving 7 bases between them. This CDR3 spans 14 amino acids. DNA of the CDR3: TGTGCCAGCAGCTTAGTCATTCAGAACACTGAAGCTTTCTTT. The encoded protein is CASSLVIQNTEAFF. Based on the CDR3 plus reference TRBV7-2 and TRBJ1-1, the full variable domain is GAGVSQSPSNKVTEKGKDVELRCDPISGHTALYWYRQSLGQGLEFLIYFQGNSAPDKSGLPSDRFSAERTGGSVSTLTIQRTQQEDSAVYLCASSLVIQNTEAFFGQGTRLTVV.

The chain recombines TRBV6-2 or TRBV6-3 with TRBJ2-7; D is perhaps TRBD1 (6 bases). Trimming shortened V by 7 bases and J by 2 bases, and 15 bases separated the two germline ends. CDR1 and CDR2 (germline): MNHEY, SVGEGT. This CDR3 comprises 14 residues. CDR3 protein: CASTPGQPPYEQYF. As DNA, the CDR3 is TGTGCCAGCACCCCCGGACAGCCCCCCTACGAGCAGTACTTC.

This clone came up once. The V gene is TRBV30, the J gene TRBJ2-7; D remains unclear. CDR3 length: 12 amino acids. V gave up 1 base and J gave up 1 base, with 5 bases separating them. Per the germline V gene, CDR1 is GTSNPN and CDR2 is SVGIG (reference sequence). The CDR3 loop reads CAWSAGSYEQYF. CDR3 nucleotide sequence: TGTGCCTGGAGTGCCGGGTCCTACGAGCAGTACTTC.

The rearrangement joins TRBV15 to TRBJ2-1; TRBD2 aligns across 11 bases. V trimming: 1 base; J trimming: 0 bases; junction bases outside the gene matches: 5. The CDR3 sequence is 18 residues long. Germline CDR1 LNHNV, CDR2 YYDKDF (reference sequence). CDR3 nucleotides: TGTGCCACCAGCAGAGTCCCGGGACTAGCGGACTCCTACAATGAGCAGTTCTTC. This encodes CATSRVPGLADSYNEQFF.

This chain uses TRBV6-5 with TRBJ2-1; 7 bases align to TRBD2. The V gene end was trimmed by 1 base and the J gene end by 7 bases; junction bases not matched to a gene: 7. CDR1 and CDR2 from the germline V gene are MNHEY and SVGAGI. The CDR3 consists of 15 residues. CDR3 DNA: TGTGCCAGCAGTTACTACGGGGGAGGGCTGAATGAGCAGTTCTTC. It encodes CASSYYGGGLNEQFF.

The rearrangement uses TRBV5-1 and TRBJ2-3, with 12 bases matching TRBD1. CDR1 is SGHRS, CDR2 YFSETQ, per germline. J lost 6 bases, V lost 5 bases, and 1 base had no gene match. The CDR3 is 13 amino acids. CDR3 region: CASRGQGADTQYF. The CDR3 DNA reads as TGCGCCAGCAGGGGACAGGGGGCCGATACGCAGTATTTT. The entire variable domain, with the rest obtained from reference TRBV5-1 and TRBJ2-3, is as follows: KAGVTQTPRYLIKTRGQQVTLSCSPISGHRSVSWYQQTPGQGLQFLFEYFSETQRNKGNFPGRFSGRQFSNSRSEMNVSTLELGDSALYLCASRGQGADTQYFGPGTRLTVL.

This clone has only one observation. The V gene is TRBV7-6, the J gene TRBJ2-3; D uncertain. V lost 1 base to trimming and J lost 5 bases, with 19 bases between them. Germline V CDR1 and CDR2: SGHVS, FNYEAQ. The CDR3 is 17 amino acids. CDR3 DNA: TGTGCCAGCAGCTTAGTGGCCTCGGCAGGATCCTTAGATACGCAGTATTTT. It translates to CASSLVASAGSLDTQYF. The full variable domain, in which reference TRBV7-6 and TRBJ2-3 provide the parts outside the CDR3, is GAGVSQSPRYKVTKRGQDVALRCDPISGHVSLYWYRQALGQGPEFLTYFNYEAQQDKSGLPNDRFSAERPEGSISTLTIQRTEQRDSAMYRCASSLVASAGSLDTQYFGPGTRLTVL.

This chain joins TRBV3-1 (or the pseudogene TRBV3-2) and TRBJ1-4; TRBD1 aligns across 8 bases. Germline V CDR1 and CDR2: LGHDT, YNNKEL (reference sequence). V dropped 0 bases and J dropped 5; count of bases not matched to a gene: 11. This CDR3 has 18 residues. In DNA form, the CDR3 reads TGTGCCAGCAGCCAAGATCCGGTAACCGGGACAGGCAATGAAAAACTGTTTTTT. The encoded protein is CASSQDPVTGTGNEKLFF.

This chain uses TRBV27 with TRBJ2-5; a weak D match, TRBD2 (5 bases). CDR1 and CDR2 from the germline V gene are MNHEY and SMNVEV (reference sequence). This CDR3 has 14 amino acids. V was clipped by 5 bases and J by 4 bases, with 14 bases between them. The CDR3 loop is CASSEVGGGETQYF. CDR3 nucleotide sequence: TGTGCCAGCAGTGAGGTCGGAGGAGGAGAGACCCAGTACTTC.

V gene TRBV7-8 combines with J gene TRBJ2-6; D perhaps matches TRBD1 (6 bases). V lost 0 bases, J lost 0 bases, and 12 bases lay in between. CDR1 is SGHVS and CDR2 is FQNEAQ in the germline V gene. The CDR3 is 18 residues long. The CDR3 nucleotides are TGTGCCAGCAGCTTAGCCAGGGGCGCCTCCTCTGGGGCCAACGTCCTGACTTTC. Translation: CASSLARGASSGANVLTF. Based on the CDR3 plus reference TRBV7-8 and TRBJ2-6, the full variable domain is GAGVSQSPRYKVAKRGQDVALRCDPISGHVSLFWYQQALGQGPEFLTYFQNEAQLDKSGLPSDRFFAERPEGSVSTLKIQRTQQEDSAVYLCASSLARGASSGANVLTFGAGSRLTVL.

The chain has TRBV5-1 and TRBJ2-1; possible D gene TRBD2, 6 bases. The CDR3 loop spans 15 amino acids. The V gene's germline CDR1 is SGHRS and CDR2 YFSETQ. V lost 0 bases, J lost 2 bases, and 9 bases lay in between. CDR3 coding DNA: TGCGCCAGCAGCTTGGATCGCGGGACCTACAATGAGCAGTTCTTC. Its translation: CASSLDRGTYNEQFF.

CDR3 region: CASGTSGRVYEQYF. Here the CDR3 DNA reads TGTGCCAGCGGGACTAGCGGGAGGGTCTACGAGCAGTACTTC. This chain connects TRBV13 to TRBJ2-7, with 16 bases identical to TRBD2. Germline CDR1 PRHDT, CDR2 FYEKMQ (reference sequence). This CDR3 comprises 14 residues. J was trimmed by 3 bases and V by 8 bases; bases with no gene match: 1.

V usage is TRBV7-2 and J usage is TRBJ1-2; 7 bases are shared with TRBD1. J was trimmed by 3 bases and V by 7 bases; bases with no gene match: 20. Looked up from germline, CDR1 is SGHTA and CDR2 is FQGNSA. CDR3 size: 18 residues. CDR3 region: CASTGGGGLTEGHYGYTF. The CDR3 nucleotides are TGTGCCAGCACCGGAGGGGGCGGACTTACCGAAGGTCACTATGGCTACACCTTC.

The chain recombines TRBV6-2 or TRBV6-3 with TRBJ2-7; no clear D gene. The CDR3 is 11 amino acids. V lost 4 bases to trimming and J lost 5 bases, with 6 bases between them. The V gene's germline CDR1 is MNHEY and CDR2 SVGEGT. Written as DNA, the CDR3 is TGTGCCAGCAGTTGGGCCCACGAGCAGTACTTC. As protein: CASSWAHEQYF.